The entry below gives a single T cell receptor beta chain sequence along with its context. This entry is derived from a study of blood T cell repertoires in COVID-19. The overall study: The origin of the acute and convalescent COVID-19 samples was the United States, Italy and Spain. T cells, B-cell-depleted T cells, or PBMCs supplied cDNA or gDNA.

The CDR3 is 14 amino acids. The germline V and J ends were trimmed by 1 base and 5 bases, with 12 bases remaining between them. Germline-derived CDR1 and CDR2 are LGHDT and YNNKEL (reference sequence). Study processing details: Reference gene primers were amplified, and this amplification served to estimate nucleated cell counts. Profiling relied on immunoSEQ multiplex PCR, and the TCRdb table lists in-frame clones only, not all of them. V and J calls and clone size are as listed in that table; D and trimming were resolved from the DNA. The sample includes hundreds of thousands of clones, over 70% of them seen just once.

Input material: peripheral blood. The rearrangement uses TRBV3-1 (or the pseudogene TRBV3-2) and TRBJ2-7; tentative D call: TRBD1 (5 bases). The TCR was taken from a man aged 80 or over with acute or convalescent COVID-19. Here the CDR3 reads CASSQVAGWHEQYF. CDR3 coding DNA: TGTGCCAGCAGCCAAGTAGCAGGGTGGCACGAGCAGTACTTC.